The rows below give T cell receptor beta chains drawn from one sample of a study of CD8 T cells in Susac syndrome. TCRdb analysed the immunoSEQ multiplex PCR reads with MiXCR anew, one entry per CDR3 protein. Of more than 55,000 distinct CDR3 sequences listed, approximately 95% are singletons. Sequencing was done on a sample of CD8+ T cells from PBMCs. The origin of the receptors is a human donor in good health. CDR3s include the opening cysteine and the closing phenylalanine or tryptophan. Each record gives: clone size, CDR3 length, D gene, V gene, J gene, CDR3 DNA, CDR3 protein. The D gene is left open where the match is weak. Expanded clones are given a class, and other clones once, few, many or no size at all.

size: .
length: 12
D: .
V: TRBV6-2/TRBV6-3
J: TRBJ2-6
DNA: TGTGCCAGCAGTTACGGGGTGAGCGTCCTGACTTTC
CDR3: CASSYGVSVLTF

size: .
length: 16
D: .
V: TRBV7-9
J: TRBJ1-3
DNA: TGTGCCAGCAGCCTTAATGCTGGTGGGTCCAGCCTCACCATATATTTT
CDR3: CASSLNAGGSSLTIYF

size: .
length: 15
D: .
V: TRBV4-2
J: TRBJ2-2
DNA: TGTGCCAGCAGCCAGGGGGGATTGGGAACCGGGGAGCTGTTTTTT
CDR3: CASSQGGLGTGELFF

size: .
length: 16
D: .
V: TRBV7-2
J: TRBJ2-5
DNA: TGTGCCAGCAGCTTACGGCGGGGGCGGTACCAAGAGACCCAGTACTTC
CDR3: CASSLRRGRYQETQYF

size: .
length: 16
D: .
V: TRBV4-3
J: TRBJ1-2
DNA: TGCGCCAGCAGCCAAGGTTTTAGGGTAACAGAGAATGGCTACACCTTC
CDR3: CASSQGFRVTENGYTF

size: .
length: 15
D: .
V: TRBV28
J: TRBJ1-5
DNA: TGTGCCAGCAGTTTGGTACGGAATAGCAATCAGCCCCAGCATTTT
CDR3: CASSLVRNSNQPQHF

size: .
length: 15
D: .
V: TRBV2
J: TRBJ1-5
DNA: TGTGCCAGCAGGGGAGGGTTAGGGTTGGATCAGCCCCAGCATTTT
CDR3: CASRGGLGLDQPQHF

size: .
length: 15
D: .
V: TRBV6-2/TRBV6-3
J: TRBJ1-5
DNA: TGTGCCAGCAGCAGCAACGACGATAGCAATCAGCCCCAGCATTTT
CDR3: CASSSNDDSNQPQHF

size: .
length: 14
D: TRBD2
V: TRBV5-1
J: TRBJ2-7
DNA: TGCGCCAGCAGCCCTGGGGGACTAGCCGACGAGCAGTACTTC
CDR3: CASSPGGLADEQYF

size: .
length: 13
D: .
V: TRBV15
J: TRBJ2-7
DNA: TGTGCCACCAGCACGAGTAGCGGCTACGAGCAGTACTTC
CDR3: CATSTSSGYEQYF

size: .
length: 15
D: .
V: TRBV10-3
J: TRBJ2-2
DNA: TGTGCCATCAGTGAGCGAACAGGGCGGGCCGGGGAGCTGTTTTTT
CDR3: CAISERTGRAGELFF

size: .
length: 13
D: .
V: TRBV19
J: TRBJ1-1
DNA: TGTGCCACCCAGCGGGGGGTGAACACTGAAGCTTTCTTT
CDR3: CATQRGVNTEAFF

size: .
length: 15
D: .
V: TRBV19
J: TRBJ2-1
DNA: TGTGCCAGTAGTATAGGGCAGGGCAGTTACAATGAGCAGTTCTTC
CDR3: CASSIGQGSYNEQFF

size: .
length: 13
D: .
V: TRBV29-1
J: TRBJ1-2
DNA: TGCAGCGTCCGAGAGGCCGCTCCCTATGGCTACACCTTC
CDR3: CSVREAAPYGYTF

size: .
length: 14
D: .
V: TRBV25-1
J: TRBJ2-7
DNA: TGTGCCAGCAGTGAAATTAGGACGCCCTACGAGCAGTACTTC
CDR3: CASSEIRTPYEQYF

size: .
length: 16
D: TRBD2
V: TRBV29-1
J: TRBJ2-5
DNA: TGCAGCGTTCGGGGACTAGCGGTAACAATCCAAGAGACCCAGTACTTC
CDR3: CSVRGLAVTIQETQYF

size: .
length: 16
D: .
V: TRBV6-2/TRBV6-3
J: TRBJ1-5
DNA: TGTGCCAGCAGTCGAAGTACCCAGACCCTAAATCAGCCCCAGCATTTT
CDR3: CASSRSTQTLNQPQHF

size: .
length: 15
D: TRBD1
V: TRBV5-1
J: TRBJ2-7
DNA: TGCGCCAGCAGAGGAGGTGGGACAGGGTATTACGAGCAGTACTTC
CDR3: CASRGGGTGYYEQYF

size: .
length: 14
D: TRBD1
V: TRBV28
J: TRBJ1-1
DNA: TGTGCCAGCACCCCGACAGGGTGGGGGACTGAAGCTTTCTTT
CDR3: CASTPTGWGTEAFF

size: .
length: 13
D: .
V: TRBV29-1
J: TRBJ1-1
DNA: TGCAGCGGGGGGGGCAGAAGGAACACTGAAGCTTTCTTT
CDR3: CSGGGRRNTEAFF

size: once
length: 17
D: TRBD2
V: TRBV27
J: TRBJ2-3
DNA: TGTGCCAGCAGTTCGTTGACTAGCGGGGGGGTCACAGATACGCAGTATTTT
CDR3: CASSSLTSGGVTDTQYF

size: .
length: 14
D: .
V: TRBV3-1
J: TRBJ2-1
DNA: TGTGCCAGCAGCCAAGAAAACTCCAACAATGAGCAGTTCTTC
CDR3: CASSQENSNNEQFF

size: .
length: 13
D: TRBD1
V: TRBV20-1
J: TRBJ1-2
DNA: TGCAGTGCTGGGCAGGGGGGGAACTATGGCTACACCTTC
CDR3: CSAGQGGNYGYTF

size: .
length: 18
D: .
V: TRBV24-1
J: TRBJ1-5
DNA: .
CDR3: CATSDLAFICTSNQPQHF

size: .
length: 15
D: .
V: TRBV6-5
J: TRBJ2-7
DNA: TGTGCCAGCAGTTCCGGACGGAACCCGTCCTACGAGCAGTACTTC
CDR3: CASSSGRNPSYEQYF

size: .
length: 14
D: .
V: TRBV19
J: TRBJ1-4
DNA: TGTGCCAGTAGTATAAACGGAGGAAATGAAAAACTGTTTTTT
CDR3: CASSINGGNEKLFF

size: .
length: 15
D: .
V: TRBV12-3/TRBV12-4
J: TRBJ2-3
DNA: TGTGCCAGCAGTCCGATCGGGACTAGCACAGATACGCAGTATTTT
CDR3: CASSPIGTSTDTQYF

size: .
length: 13
D: .
V: TRBV29-1
J: TRBJ2-2
DNA: TGCAGCGCCGGGCCAGCAAACACCGGGGAGCTGTTTTTT
CDR3: CSAGPANTGELFF

size: .
length: 13
D: .
V: TRBV4-1
J: TRBJ2-7
DNA: TGCGCCAGCAGCCAGGTAGACAGTTACGAGCAGTACTTC
CDR3: CASSQVDSYEQYF

size: .
length: 15
D: .
V: TRBV29-1
J: TRBJ1-1
DNA: TGCAGCGGAGGAAGGGGGTTCCCAGGGAACACTGAAGCTTTCTTT
CDR3: CSGGRGFPGNTEAFF

size: .
length: 13
D: .
V: TRBV13
J: TRBJ1-1
DNA: TGTGCCAGCAGCCCCCGGGGAATGGGGGGAGCTTTCTTT
CDR3: CASSPRGMGGAFF

size: .
length: 13
D: .
V: TRBV7-9
J: TRBJ2-5
DNA: TGTGCCAGCAGCGCAGGGGTGGAAGAGACCCAGTACTTC
CDR3: CASSAGVEETQYF

size: .
length: 15
D: .
V: TRBV4-3
J: TRBJ1-4
DNA: TGCGCCAGCAGCCAAGATGCGGGAGGGGTTGAAAAACTGTTTTTT
CDR3: CASSQDAGGVEKLFF

size: .
length: 13
D: .
V: TRBV4-1
J: TRBJ2-3
DNA: TGCGCCAGCAGCCAAGAATGGGGGGATACGCAGTATTTT
CDR3: CASSQEWGDTQYF

size: .
length: 15
D: .
V: TRBV24-1
J: TRBJ2-1
DNA: TGTGCCACCACCCAGGGACCTATCGGCGCCAATGAGCAGTTCTTC
CDR3: CATTQGPIGANEQFF

size: .
length: 13
D: .
V: TRBV29-1
J: TRBJ1-5
DNA: TGCAGCGGCAGCGAGGGGTTTGGTCAGCCCCAGCATTTT
CDR3: CSGSEGFGQPQHF

size: .
length: 13
D: TRBD2
V: TRBV29-1
J: TRBJ2-1
DNA: TGCAGCGCGCGGACTAGCGGCGGCAATGAGCAGTTCTTC
CDR3: CSARTSGGNEQFF

size: .
length: 12
D: .
V: TRBV6-6
J: TRBJ1-5
DNA: TGTGCCAGCAGTTATGGTGGGGAGCCCCAGCATTTT
CDR3: CASSYGGEPQHF

size: once
length: 12
D: .
V: TRBV19
J: TRBJ2-4
DNA: TGTGCCAGTAGTGCCCAGAGAAACATTCAGTACTTC
CDR3: CASSAQRNIQYF

size: once
length: 13
D: .
V: TRBV28
J: TRBJ1-2
DNA: TGTGCCAGCAGTCAGGACAATAACTATGGCTACACCTTC
CDR3: CASSQDNNYGYTF

size: once
length: 12
D: .
V: TRBV30
J: TRBJ2-2
DNA: TGTGTCTGGAGTGTACTGGGCAGGGAGCTGTTTTTT
CDR3: CVWSVLGRELFF

size: .
length: 15
D: TRBD2
V: TRBV12-3/TRBV12-4
J: TRBJ2-1
DNA: TGTGCCAGCAGTGCCCCTAGCGGGGGGCACAATGAGCAGTTCTTC
CDR3: CASSAPSGGHNEQFF

size: .
length: 14
D: TRBD1
V: TRBV3-1
J: TRBJ1-5
DNA: TGTGCCAGCAGCCCAGGACAGGTCAATCAGCCCCAGCATTTT
CDR3: CASSPGQVNQPQHF

size: .
length: 12
D: TRBD2
V: TRBV29-1
J: TRBJ2-2
DNA: TGCAGCGTTCTAGCGGGGACCGGGGAGCTGTTTTTT
CDR3: CSVLAGTGELFF

size: .
length: 16
D: .
V: TRBV7-3
J: TRBJ2-1
DNA: TGTGCCAGCAGCCCTGGACAAAGGGGGTCCTACAATGAGCAGTTCTTC
CDR3: CASSPGQRGSYNEQFF

size: .
length: 16
D: .
V: TRBV5-6
J: TRBJ2-4
DNA: TGTGCCAGCAGCTTGGAAAGGGACCTAGCCAAAAACATTCAGTACTTC
CDR3: CASSLERDLAKNIQYF

size: .
length: 18
D: TRBD1
V: TRBV6-1
J: TRBJ1-2
DNA: TGTGCCAGCACCGAGTCCCGATTCCGGGACAGGGGGAACTATGGCTACACCTTC
CDR3: CASTESRFRDRGNYGYTF

size: .
length: 13
D: .
V: TRBV5-1
J: TRBJ2-2
DNA: TGCGCCAGCAGCTTGGCCGAGGGGGTGGAGCTGTTTTTT
CDR3: CASSLAEGVELFF

size: .
length: 14
D: .
V: TRBV9
J: TRBJ1-1
DNA: TGTGCCAGCAGCGTGGGACACCTTAACACTGAAGCTTTCTTT
CDR3: CASSVGHLNTEAFF

size: .
length: 17
D: TRBD1
V: TRBV12-3/TRBV12-4
J: TRBJ2-2
DNA: TGTGCCAGCAGTTTAAAGTCTCCAGGGGGCAATGCCGGGGAGCTGTTTTTT
CDR3: CASSLKSPGGNAGELFF

size: .
length: 16
D: TRBD2
V: TRBV7-9
J: TRBJ2-3
DNA: TGTGCCAGCAGCTTACGAGGTAGCGGGGCTGGAGATACGCAGTATTTT
CDR3: CASSLRGSGAGDTQYF

size: .
length: 15
D: TRBD1
V: TRBV29-1
J: TRBJ1-3
DNA: TGCAGCGTGTGGGACGGGACAGGGAGGGGAAACACCATATATTTT
CDR3: CSVWDGTGRGNTIYF

size: .
length: 18
D: TRBD2
V: TRBV27
J: TRBJ2-5
DNA: TGTGCCAGCAGCCTCGTACTTCCTAGCGGGGCTAAGAAGGAGACCCAGTACTTC
CDR3: CASSLVLPSGAKKETQYF

size: .
length: 16
D: TRBD2
V: TRBV29-1
J: TRBJ2-4
DNA: TGCAGCGTTGAATTGCGGGGGTCACTAGCCAAAAACATTCAGTACTTC
CDR3: CSVELRGSLAKNIQYF

size: .
length: 15
D: TRBD2
V: TRBV4-1
J: TRBJ2-2
DNA: TGCGCCAGCAGCCATAGCGGGGTGGACACCGGGGAGCTGTTTTTT
CDR3: CASSHSGVDTGELFF

size: .
length: 15
D: .
V: TRBV7-6
J: TRBJ2-5
DNA: TGTGCCAGCAGCTTAGCACCCAGCGGTCAAGAGACCCAGTACTTC
CDR3: CASSLAPSGQETQYF

size: .
length: 13
D: .
V: TRBV3-1
J: TRBJ1-6
DNA: TGTGCCAGCAGCCAAGTCGGAAATTCACCCCTCCACTTT
CDR3: CASSQVGNSPLHF

size: .
length: 17
D: .
V: TRBV7-2
J: TRBJ2-3
DNA: TGTGCCAGCAGCCCCGGGGTAGTAAGGGCGAGCACAGATACGCAGTATTTT
CDR3: CASSPGVVRASTDTQYF